Described below is a single TCR beta chain sequence and its context. Its target is unknown. This record comes from a study of T cell responses to AZD1222 COVID-19 vaccine. Study-wide results and caveats: Possibly, clonal diversity was underestimated; donors were largely white British and included more females. CD4 TCRs linked to vaccination spanned spike, dominating at 160-218 and 743-854. Two doses of AZD1222 preceded a rise in Spike-specific TCR breadth and depth.

V was clipped by 2 bases and J by 10 bases; unmatched bases: 13. This CDR3 contains 16 residues. Germline values: CDR1 MNHEY, CDR2 SVGEGT. The method was immunoSEQ multiplex PCR; TCRdb's version includes in-frame clones alone and lacks a portion of them. The sample shows more than 95,000 clones, approximately 83% of them seen only once. The TCR sequence derives from an adult in good health. This chain connects TRBV6-2 or TRBV6-3 to TRBJ1-5; TRBD1 agrees at 8 bases. Sequenced here: peripheral blood, sampled on day 0 of MenACWY control vaccination. CDR3 region: CASSYQRGTGLRPQHF. CDR3 nucleotides: TGTGCCAGCAGTTACCAGAGAGGGACAGGCCTAAGACCCCAGCATTTT.